This TCR beta chain was identified during a study of blood T cell repertoires in COVID-19. Per the study methods: Reference gene primer amplification gave estimated nucleated cell counts. The repertoire was sequenced with immunoSEQ multiplex PCR; TCRdb's copy has only in-frame clones and lacks some. That table supplies the V and J calls and clone size; D and trimming were determined from the DNA. The profile shows more than 300,000 clones, roughly 91% of them singletons. Germline lookup yields CDR1 MNHEY and CDR2 SVGEGT. CDR3 size: 16 residues. V lost 0 bases and J 6 bases, leaving 17 bases between the germline ends. While infection was still active, Seattle patients were enrolled and then followed longitudinally.

The chain carries TRBV6-2 or TRBV6-3 and TRBJ1-1, with D possibly being TRBD1 (5 bases). The sequence was obtained from a woman aged 25 to 39 with COVID-19, enrolled during active disease. The sample taken for sequencing was peripheral blood. The CDR3 spells CASSYSRRDTGPEAFF. The DNA of the CDR3 is TGTGCCAGCAGTTACTCGAGACGAGACACAGGCCCTGAAGCTTTCTTT.